This T cell receptor beta chain was recorded in a study of blood T cell repertoires in COVID-19. Turning to the study itself: Italy, Spain and the United States were the sources of the convalescent and acute COVID-19 samples. PBMCs, B-cell-depleted T cells, or T cells provided the cDNA or gDNA that made up the material.

This CDR3 has 14 amino acids. CDR1 and CDR2 from the germline V gene are PRHDT and FYEKMQ (reference sequence). V lost 3 bases, J lost 4 bases, and 12 bases lay in between. The repertoire was sequenced with immunoSEQ multiplex PCR; TCRdb's copy has only in-frame clones and lacks some. The sample lists about 120,000 clones; approximately 85% were seen once. This chain joins TRBV13 and TRBJ2-5, with D possibly matching TRBD2 (5 bases). Sequenced input: peripheral blood. The receptor comes from a human donor in a cohort sampled during active COVID-19. Here the CDR3 reads CASSLMTGRETQYF. The CDR3 bases are TGTGCCAGCAGCTTGATGACGGGGAGAGAGACCCAGTACTTC.